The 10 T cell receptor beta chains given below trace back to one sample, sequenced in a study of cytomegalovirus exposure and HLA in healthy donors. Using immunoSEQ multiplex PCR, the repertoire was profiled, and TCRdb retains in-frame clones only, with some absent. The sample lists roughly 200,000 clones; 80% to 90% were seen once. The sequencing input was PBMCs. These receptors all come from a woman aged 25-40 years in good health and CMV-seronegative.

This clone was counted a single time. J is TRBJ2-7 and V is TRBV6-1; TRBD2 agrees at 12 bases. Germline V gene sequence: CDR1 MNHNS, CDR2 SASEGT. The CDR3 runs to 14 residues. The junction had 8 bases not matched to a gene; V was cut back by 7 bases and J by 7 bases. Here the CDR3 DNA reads TGTGCCAGCACTCCTCCGGGACTAGCGGGTGAGCAGTACTTC. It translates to CASTPPGLAGEQYF.

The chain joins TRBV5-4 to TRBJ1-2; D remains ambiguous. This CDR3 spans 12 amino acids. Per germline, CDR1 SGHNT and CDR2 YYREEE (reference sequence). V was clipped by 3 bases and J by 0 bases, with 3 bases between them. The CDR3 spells CASSSPNYGYTF. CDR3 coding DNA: TGTGCCAGCAGCTCTCCTAACTATGGCTACACCTTC.

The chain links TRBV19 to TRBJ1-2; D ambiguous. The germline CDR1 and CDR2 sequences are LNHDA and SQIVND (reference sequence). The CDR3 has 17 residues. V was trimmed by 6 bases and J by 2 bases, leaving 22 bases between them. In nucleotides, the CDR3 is TGTGCCAGTAGCCTCGAGCCCATCCTAACCGGGAACTATGGCTACACCTTC. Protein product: CASSLEPILTGNYGYTF.

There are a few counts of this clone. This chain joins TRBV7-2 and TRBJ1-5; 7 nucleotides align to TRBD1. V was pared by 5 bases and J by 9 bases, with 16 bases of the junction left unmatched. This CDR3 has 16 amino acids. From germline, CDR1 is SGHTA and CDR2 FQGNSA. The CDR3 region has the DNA TGTGCCAGCAGCCAAACGTCGGGACAGACCACCGGGCCCCAGCATTTT. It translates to CASSQTSGQTTGPQHF.

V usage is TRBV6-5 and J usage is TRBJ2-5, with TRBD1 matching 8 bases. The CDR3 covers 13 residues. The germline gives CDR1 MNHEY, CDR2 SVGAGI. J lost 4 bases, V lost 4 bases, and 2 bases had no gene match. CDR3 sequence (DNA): TGTGCCAGCAGTTCAGGGGGCCTAGAGACCCAGTACTTC. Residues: CASSSGGLETQYF.

The CDR3, as DNA: TGCGCCAGCAGCTTTCTACCGGGACAGGGGATCTCCTACGAGCAGTACTTC. This codes for CASSFLPGQGISYEQYF. The chain carries TRBV5-1 and TRBJ2-7; 10 nucleotides line up with TRBD1. Germline CDR1 and CDR2: SGHRS and YFSETQ. With 2 bases clipped from V and 0 bases from J, the junction kept 8 bases outside the gene matches. The CDR3 is 17 amino acids.

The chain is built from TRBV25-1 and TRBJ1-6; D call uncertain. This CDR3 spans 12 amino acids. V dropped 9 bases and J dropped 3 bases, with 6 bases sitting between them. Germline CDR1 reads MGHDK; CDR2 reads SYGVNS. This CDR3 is CASGGYNSPLHF. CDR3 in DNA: TGTGCCAGTGGAGGCTATAATTCACCCCTCCACTTT.

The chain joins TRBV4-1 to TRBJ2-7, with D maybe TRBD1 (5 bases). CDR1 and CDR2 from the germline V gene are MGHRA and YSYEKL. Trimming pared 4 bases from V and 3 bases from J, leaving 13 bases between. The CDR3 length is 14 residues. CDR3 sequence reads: CASSLSGRVYEQYF. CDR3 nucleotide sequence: TGCGCCAGCAGCCTAAGTGGCAGGGTCTACGAGCAGTACTTC.

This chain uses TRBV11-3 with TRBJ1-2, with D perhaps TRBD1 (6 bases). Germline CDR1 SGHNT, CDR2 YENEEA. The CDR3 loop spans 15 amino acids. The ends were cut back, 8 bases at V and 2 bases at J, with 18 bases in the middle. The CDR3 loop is CASGIGGRRNYGYTF. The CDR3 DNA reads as TGTGCCAGCGGCATCGGGGGGCGCAGGAACTATGGCTACACCTTC.

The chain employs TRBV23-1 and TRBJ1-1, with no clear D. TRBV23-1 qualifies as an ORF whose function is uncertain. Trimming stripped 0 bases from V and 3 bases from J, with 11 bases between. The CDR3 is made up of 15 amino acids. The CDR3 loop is CASSQSREEDTEAFF. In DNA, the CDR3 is TGCGCCAGCAGTCAATCCCGGGAGGAGGACACTGAAGCTTTCTTT.